This TCR beta chain was recovered during a study of memory CD4+ T cells and cytomegalovirus serostatus. Whole-study findings and limits: The CMV-associated TCR signature appears largely within the CD4+ memory repertoire. Of more than 150 reported CMV TCRbeta sequences, about 70 were found in memory CD4+ repertoires.

Using immunoSEQ multiplex PCR, the repertoire was profiled, and TCRdb retains in-frame clones only, with some absent. The repertoire holds tens of thousands of clones, with around four fifths as singletons. Notes on this clone: Antigen: not known.

The sort gate was single viable CD3+CD4+CD8-CD45RO+ cells for memory CD4+ T cells. Serostatus was set by detecting CMV pp150, pp28, p38, p52 IgG. With 2 bases removed from V and 3 bases from J, the gap between germline ends came to 16 bases. The CDR3 length is 16 residues. Germline V gene data show CDR1 as SGHTA and CDR2 as FQGNSA. V is TRBV7-2 and J is TRBJ2-5; weak D call: TRBD2 (6 bases). Sequencing was done on a sample of memory CD4+ T cells from blood. The TCR was taken from an adult in good health and CMV-seronegative. CDR3 nucleotides: TGTGCCAGCAGCTTATGGGGGACTCCTCCTAAAGAGACCCAGTACTTC. This codes for CASSLWGTPPKETQYF.